A selection of T cell receptor beta chains follows, all from one sample in a study of blood T cell repertoires in COVID-19. This table comes from immunoSEQ multiplex PCR, and its TCRdb copy is limited to in-frame clones, with some not included. Of about 180,000 clones detected, roughly 87% appear once; the ten largest clones hold about 7.1%. The source material was peripheral blood. All receptors derive from a woman aged 70-85 years with COVID-19, enrolled during active disease. CDR3s include the opening cysteine and the closing phenylalanine or tryptophan. Fields, in order: clone size, V gene, J gene, CDR3 protein. Rows may omit the clone size; those that give it use once, few, many or a size class.

clone_size: -
v_call: TRBV7-9
j_call: TRBJ2-7
cdr3_aa: CASSSEQGAAYEQYF

clone_size: once
v_call: TRBV25-1
j_call: TRBJ2-3
cdr3_aa: CASSVPGNKDTQYF

clone_size: -
v_call: TRBV5-4
j_call: TRBJ2-3
cdr3_aa: CASSLARGGAGTDTQYF

clone_size: -
v_call: TRBV6-5
j_call: TRBJ2-2
cdr3_aa: CASTPRRRNTGELFF

clone_size: -
v_call: TRBV19
j_call: TRBJ1-2
cdr3_aa: CASSISSSRDYGYTF

clone_size: few
v_call: TRBV6-2/TRBV6-3
j_call: TRBJ1-1
cdr3_aa: CASSSRLGGNTEAFF

clone_size: many
v_call: TRBV12-3/TRBV12-4
j_call: TRBJ2-1
cdr3_aa: CASSFSGEQFF

clone_size: -
v_call: TRBV7-2
j_call: TRBJ2-1
cdr3_aa: CASSELAGVTYNEQFF

clone_size: -
v_call: TRBV6-4
j_call: TRBJ2-7
cdr3_aa: CASSMGLAGTYEQYF

clone_size: many
v_call: TRBV3-1/TRBV3-2
j_call: TRBJ2-3
cdr3_aa: CASSQRLPLGEGSTDTQYF

clone_size: -
v_call: TRBV3-1/TRBV3-2
j_call: TRBJ2-7
cdr3_aa: CASSQGRTSAPREQYF

clone_size: once
v_call: TRBV6-5
j_call: TRBJ1-5
cdr3_aa: CASSYSGRNSNQPQHF

clone_size: -
v_call: TRBV28
j_call: TRBJ1-5
cdr3_aa: CASSLDVQPQHF

clone_size: -
v_call: TRBV3-1/TRBV3-2
j_call: TRBJ2-1
cdr3_aa: CASGRRGTYNEQFF

clone_size: -
v_call: TRBV7-2
j_call: TRBJ1-4
cdr3_aa: CASSPADRVWEKLFF

clone_size: -
v_call: TRBV3-1/TRBV3-2
j_call: TRBJ2-7
cdr3_aa: CASSSSGGTYEQYF

clone_size: once
v_call: TRBV14
j_call: TRBJ2-5
cdr3_aa: CASSLQGARNQETQYF

clone_size: -
v_call: TRBV10-3
j_call: TRBJ1-3
cdr3_aa: CAISDPREGNTIYF

clone_size: -
v_call: TRBV6-5
j_call: TRBJ2-7
cdr3_aa: CASSYSTGASYEQYF

clone_size: few
v_call: TRBV7-8
j_call: TRBJ2-4
cdr3_aa: CASSYAPWSIAKNIQYF

clone_size: -
v_call: TRBV7-2
j_call: TRBJ2-2
cdr3_aa: CASSRGQGSAGELFF

clone_size: -
v_call: TRBV7-2
j_call: TRBJ2-3
cdr3_aa: CASSLDRGLGTQYF

clone_size: -
v_call: TRBV2
j_call: TRBJ2-1
cdr3_aa: CASTTGHPGDEQFF

clone_size: once
v_call: TRBV7-2
j_call: TRBJ2-7
cdr3_aa: CASSLGVTSILYEQYF

clone_size: few
v_call: TRBV5-4
j_call: TRBJ2-7
cdr3_aa: CASSFTSGSYEQYF

clone_size: -
v_call: TRBV18
j_call: TRBJ1-5
cdr3_aa: CASSPNTGAQPQHF

clone_size: -
v_call: TRBV21-1
j_call: TRBJ2-7
cdr3_aa: CASSKNGSGRYNYEQYF

clone_size: -
v_call: TRBV5-6
j_call: TRBJ1-3
cdr3_aa: CASSLDQGRSRGNTIYF

clone_size: -
v_call: TRBV30
j_call: TRBJ2-1
cdr3_aa: CAWTRSAYNEQFF

clone_size: -
v_call: TRBV9
j_call: TRBJ1-3
cdr3_aa: CASSVADRGSGNTIYF

clone_size: -
v_call: TRBV5-1
j_call: TRBJ1-4
cdr3_aa: CASSPGTWGTGEKLFF

clone_size: few
v_call: TRBV7-3
j_call: TRBJ2-1
cdr3_aa: CASSLGLGREGNEQFF

clone_size: -
v_call: TRBV6-5
j_call: TRBJ2-7
cdr3_aa: CASWDRGRREQYF

clone_size: few
v_call: TRBV5-1
j_call: TRBJ1-1
cdr3_aa: CASSLLPGQGSAFF

clone_size: -
v_call: TRBV21-1
j_call: TRBJ1-5
cdr3_aa: CASSRSRQPQHF

clone_size: -
v_call: TRBV7-9
j_call: TRBJ1-1
cdr3_aa: CASSLRTGSWGAFF

clone_size: -
v_call: TRBV30
j_call: TRBJ2-1
cdr3_aa: CAWIESLSYNEQFF

clone_size: -
v_call: TRBV7-9
j_call: TRBJ2-2
cdr3_aa: CASSPFLLAGERIGELFF

clone_size: -
v_call: TRBV18
j_call: TRBJ2-7
cdr3_aa: CASSPPSAYEQYF

clone_size: -
v_call: TRBV5-1
j_call: TRBJ1-6
cdr3_aa: CASSEGQSSNSPLHF

clone_size: -
v_call: TRBV30
j_call: TRBJ1-1
cdr3_aa: CAWSPFFLGEGTEAFF

clone_size: -
v_call: TRBV6-6
j_call: TRBJ1-2
cdr3_aa: CASSSPVDGNYGYTF

clone_size: -
v_call: TRBV2
j_call: TRBJ2-1
cdr3_aa: CASSLRGREGNNEQFF

clone_size: -
v_call: TRBV27
j_call: TRBJ2-7
cdr3_aa: CASSLEGTGNYEQYF

clone_size: -
v_call: TRBV7-2
j_call: TRBJ1-2
cdr3_aa: CASSLGDRDRADYTF

clone_size: -
v_call: TRBV11-2
j_call: TRBJ2-7
cdr3_aa: CASSPGTLPSYEQYF